The T cell receptor (beta chain) under discussion was sequenced for a study of cytomegalovirus exposure and HLA in healthy donors. The PCR contained 60 Vbeta and 13 Jbeta primers. Repertoires were generated with immunoSEQ multiplex PCR, while TCRdb's copy carries only in-frame clones and drops some. The table includes under 300,000 clones, roughly 88% detected once. V lost 0 bases to trimming and J lost 5 bases, with 11 bases between them. This CDR3 is 14 amino acids long. Per germline, CDR1 SGDLS and CDR2 YYNGEE. Sequencing was performed on PBMCs. The rearrangement links TRBV9 to TRBJ1-1; no clear D. The receptor comes from a man aged 40-49 years in good health and CMV-seropositive. Here the CDR3 reads CASSVDPGYTEAFF. The DNA of the CDR3 is TGTGCCAGCAGCGTAGATCCAGGATATACTGAAGCTTTCTTT.